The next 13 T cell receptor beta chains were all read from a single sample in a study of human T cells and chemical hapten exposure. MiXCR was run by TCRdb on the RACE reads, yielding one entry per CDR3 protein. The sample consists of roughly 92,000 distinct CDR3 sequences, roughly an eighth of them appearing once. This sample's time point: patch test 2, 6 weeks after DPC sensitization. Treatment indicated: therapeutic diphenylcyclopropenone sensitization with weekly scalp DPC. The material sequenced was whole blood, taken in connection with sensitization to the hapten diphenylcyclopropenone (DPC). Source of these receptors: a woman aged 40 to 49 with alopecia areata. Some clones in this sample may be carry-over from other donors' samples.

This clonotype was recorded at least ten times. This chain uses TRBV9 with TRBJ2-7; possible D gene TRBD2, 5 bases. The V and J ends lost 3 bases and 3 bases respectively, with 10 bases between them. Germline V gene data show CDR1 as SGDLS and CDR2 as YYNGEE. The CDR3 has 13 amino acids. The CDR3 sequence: CASSAGNRYEQYF. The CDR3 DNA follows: TGTGCCAGCAGCGCGGGGAATCGCTACGAGCAGTACTTC.

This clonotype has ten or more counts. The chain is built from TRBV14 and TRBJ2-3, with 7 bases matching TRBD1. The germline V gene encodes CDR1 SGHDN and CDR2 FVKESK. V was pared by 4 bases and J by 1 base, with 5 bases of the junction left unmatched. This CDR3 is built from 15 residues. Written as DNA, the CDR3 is TGTGCCAGCAGCCCACCAGGGGGACGCACAGATACGCAGTATTTT. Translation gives CASSPPGGRTDTQYF.

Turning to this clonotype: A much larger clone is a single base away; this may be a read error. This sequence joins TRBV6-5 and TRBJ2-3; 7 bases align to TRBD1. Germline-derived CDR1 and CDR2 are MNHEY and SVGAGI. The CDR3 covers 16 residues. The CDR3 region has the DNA TGTGCCAGCAGTTACTCAGCCAGGGGGACCACAGATACGCGGTATTTT. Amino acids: CASSYSARGTTDTRYF.

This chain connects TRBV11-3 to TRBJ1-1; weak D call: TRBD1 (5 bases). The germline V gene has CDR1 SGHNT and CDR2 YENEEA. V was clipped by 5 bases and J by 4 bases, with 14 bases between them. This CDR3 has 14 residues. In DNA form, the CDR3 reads TGTGCCAGCAGCCCCCAGGGAGGAATCACTGAAGCTTTCTTT. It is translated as CASSPQGGITEAFF. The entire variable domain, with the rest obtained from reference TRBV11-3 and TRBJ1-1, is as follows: EAGVVQSPRYKIIEKKQPVAFWCNPISGHNTLYWYLQNLGQGPELLIRYENEEAVDDSQLPKDRFSAERLKGVDSTLKIQPAELGDSAVYLCASSPQGGITEAFFGQGTRLTVV.

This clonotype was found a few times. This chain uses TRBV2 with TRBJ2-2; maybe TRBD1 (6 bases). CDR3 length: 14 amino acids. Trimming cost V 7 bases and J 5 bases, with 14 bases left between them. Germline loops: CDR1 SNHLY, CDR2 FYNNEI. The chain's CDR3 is CASKEQGPTGELFF. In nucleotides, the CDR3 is TGTGCCAGCAAAGAACAGGGTCCGACCGGGGAGCTGTTTTTT.

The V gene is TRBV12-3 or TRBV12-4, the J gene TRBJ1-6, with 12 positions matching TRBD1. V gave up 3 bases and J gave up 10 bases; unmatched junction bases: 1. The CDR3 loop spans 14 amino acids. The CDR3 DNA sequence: TGTGCCAGCAGTTTGGGGACAGGGGGCTCACCCCTCCACTTT. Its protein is CASSLGTGGSPLHF.

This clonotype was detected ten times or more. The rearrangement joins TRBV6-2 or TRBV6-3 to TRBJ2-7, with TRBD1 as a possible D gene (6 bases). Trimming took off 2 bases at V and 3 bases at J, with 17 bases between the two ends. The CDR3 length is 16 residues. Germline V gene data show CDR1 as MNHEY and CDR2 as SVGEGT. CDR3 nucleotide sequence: TGTGCCAGCAGTTACGGGTCCGACAGGACGCGCTACGAGCAGTACTTC. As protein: CASSYGSDRTRYEQYF.

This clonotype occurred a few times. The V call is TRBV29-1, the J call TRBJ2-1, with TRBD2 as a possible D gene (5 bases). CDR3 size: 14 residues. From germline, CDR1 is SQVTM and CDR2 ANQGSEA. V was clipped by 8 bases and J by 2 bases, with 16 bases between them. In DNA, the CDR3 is TGCAGCCCCGTGAGGGTCGCACCCTACAATGAGCAGTTCTTC. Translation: CSPVRVAPYNEQFF.

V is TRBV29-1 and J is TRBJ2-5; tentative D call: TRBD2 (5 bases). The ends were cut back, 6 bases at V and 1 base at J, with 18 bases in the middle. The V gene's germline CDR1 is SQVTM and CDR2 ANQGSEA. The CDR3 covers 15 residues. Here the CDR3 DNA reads TGCAGCGTCCTAGCATCCCAGTATTTCCAAGAGACCCAGTACTTC. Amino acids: CSVLASQYFQETQYF.

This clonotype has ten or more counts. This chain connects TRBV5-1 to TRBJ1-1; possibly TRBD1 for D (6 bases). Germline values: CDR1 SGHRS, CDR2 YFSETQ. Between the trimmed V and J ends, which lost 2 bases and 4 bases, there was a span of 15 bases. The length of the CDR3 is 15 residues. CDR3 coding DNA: TGCGCCAGCAGCTTATCGTGGAAGGGGGGCACTGAAGCTTTCTTT. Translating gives CASSLSWKGGTEAFF.

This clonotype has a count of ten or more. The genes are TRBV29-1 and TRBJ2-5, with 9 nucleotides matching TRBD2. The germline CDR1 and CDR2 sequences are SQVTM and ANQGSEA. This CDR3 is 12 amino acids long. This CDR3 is CTAGGYQETQYF. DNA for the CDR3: TGCACCGCGGGAGGGTACCAAGAGACCCAGTACTTC. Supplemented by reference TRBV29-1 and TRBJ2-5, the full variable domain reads SAVISQKPSRDICQRGTSLTIQCQVDSQVTMMFWYRQQPGQSLTLIATANQGSEATYESGFVIDKFPISRPNLTFSTLTVSNMSPEDSSIYLCTAGGYQETQYFGPGTRLLVL.

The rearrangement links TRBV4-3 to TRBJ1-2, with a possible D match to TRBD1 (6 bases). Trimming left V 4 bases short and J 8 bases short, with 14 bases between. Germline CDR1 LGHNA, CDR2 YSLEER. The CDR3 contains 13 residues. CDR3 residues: CASSRDRSGGYTF. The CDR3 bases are TGCGCCAGCAGCCGCGACAGGTCCGGGGGCTACACCTTC.

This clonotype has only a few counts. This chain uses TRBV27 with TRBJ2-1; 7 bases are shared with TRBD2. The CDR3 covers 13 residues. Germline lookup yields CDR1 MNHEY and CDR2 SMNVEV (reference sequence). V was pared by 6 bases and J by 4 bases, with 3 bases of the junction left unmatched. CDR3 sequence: CASRLALYNEQFF. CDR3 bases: TGTGCCAGCAGACTAGCGTTATACAATGAGCAGTTCTTC.